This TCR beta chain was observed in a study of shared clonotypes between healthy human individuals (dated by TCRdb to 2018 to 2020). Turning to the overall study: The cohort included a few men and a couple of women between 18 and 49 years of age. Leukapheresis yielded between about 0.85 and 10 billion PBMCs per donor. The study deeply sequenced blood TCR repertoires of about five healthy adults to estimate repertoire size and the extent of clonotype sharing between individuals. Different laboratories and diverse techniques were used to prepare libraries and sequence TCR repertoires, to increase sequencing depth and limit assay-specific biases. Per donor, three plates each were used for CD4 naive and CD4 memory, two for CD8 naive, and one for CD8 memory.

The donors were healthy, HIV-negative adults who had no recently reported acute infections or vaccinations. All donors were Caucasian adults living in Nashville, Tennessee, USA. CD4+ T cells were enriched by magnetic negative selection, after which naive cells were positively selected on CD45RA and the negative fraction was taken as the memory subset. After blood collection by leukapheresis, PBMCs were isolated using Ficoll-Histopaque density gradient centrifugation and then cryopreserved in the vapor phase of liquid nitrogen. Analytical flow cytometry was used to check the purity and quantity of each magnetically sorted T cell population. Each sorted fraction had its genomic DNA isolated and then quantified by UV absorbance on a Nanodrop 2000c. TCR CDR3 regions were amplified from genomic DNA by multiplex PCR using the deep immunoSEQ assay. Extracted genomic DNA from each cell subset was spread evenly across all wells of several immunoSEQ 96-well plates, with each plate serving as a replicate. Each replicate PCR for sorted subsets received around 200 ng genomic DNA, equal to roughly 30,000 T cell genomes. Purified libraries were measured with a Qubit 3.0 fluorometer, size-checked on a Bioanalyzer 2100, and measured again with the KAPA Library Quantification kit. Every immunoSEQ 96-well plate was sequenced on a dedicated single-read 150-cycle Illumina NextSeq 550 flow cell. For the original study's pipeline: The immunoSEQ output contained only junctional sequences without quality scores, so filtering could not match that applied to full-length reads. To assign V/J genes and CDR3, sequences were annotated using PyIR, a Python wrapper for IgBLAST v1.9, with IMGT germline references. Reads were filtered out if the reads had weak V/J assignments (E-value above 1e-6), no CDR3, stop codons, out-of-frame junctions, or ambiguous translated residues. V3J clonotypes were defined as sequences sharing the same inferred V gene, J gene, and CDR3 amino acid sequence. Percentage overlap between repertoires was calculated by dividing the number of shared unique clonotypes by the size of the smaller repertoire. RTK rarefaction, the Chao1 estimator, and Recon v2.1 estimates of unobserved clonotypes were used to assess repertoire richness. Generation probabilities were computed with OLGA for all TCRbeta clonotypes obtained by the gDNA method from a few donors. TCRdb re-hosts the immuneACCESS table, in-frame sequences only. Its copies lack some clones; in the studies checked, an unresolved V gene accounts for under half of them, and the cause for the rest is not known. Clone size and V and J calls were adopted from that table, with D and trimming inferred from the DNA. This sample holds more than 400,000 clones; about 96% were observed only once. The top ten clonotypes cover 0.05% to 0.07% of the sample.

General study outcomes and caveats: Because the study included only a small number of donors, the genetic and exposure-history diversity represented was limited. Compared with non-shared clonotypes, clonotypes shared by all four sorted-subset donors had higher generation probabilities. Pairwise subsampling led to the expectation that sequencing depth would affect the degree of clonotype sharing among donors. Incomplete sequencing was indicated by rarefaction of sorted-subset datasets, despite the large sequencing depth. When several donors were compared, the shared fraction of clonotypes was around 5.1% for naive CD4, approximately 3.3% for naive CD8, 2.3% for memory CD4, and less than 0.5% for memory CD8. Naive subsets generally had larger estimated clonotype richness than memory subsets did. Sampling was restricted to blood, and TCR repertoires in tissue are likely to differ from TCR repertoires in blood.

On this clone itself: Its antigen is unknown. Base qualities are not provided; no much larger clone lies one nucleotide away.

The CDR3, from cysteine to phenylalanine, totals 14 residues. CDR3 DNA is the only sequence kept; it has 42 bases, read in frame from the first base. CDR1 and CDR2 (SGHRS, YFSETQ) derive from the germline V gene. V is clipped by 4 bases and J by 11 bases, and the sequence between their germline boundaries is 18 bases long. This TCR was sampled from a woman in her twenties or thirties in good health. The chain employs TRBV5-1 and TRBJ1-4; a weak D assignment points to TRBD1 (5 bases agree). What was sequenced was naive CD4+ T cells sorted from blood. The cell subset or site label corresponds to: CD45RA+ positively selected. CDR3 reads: CASSPGRGGDKLFF. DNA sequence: TGCGCCAGCAGCCCGGGGAGGGGTGGCGATAAACTGTTTTTT.